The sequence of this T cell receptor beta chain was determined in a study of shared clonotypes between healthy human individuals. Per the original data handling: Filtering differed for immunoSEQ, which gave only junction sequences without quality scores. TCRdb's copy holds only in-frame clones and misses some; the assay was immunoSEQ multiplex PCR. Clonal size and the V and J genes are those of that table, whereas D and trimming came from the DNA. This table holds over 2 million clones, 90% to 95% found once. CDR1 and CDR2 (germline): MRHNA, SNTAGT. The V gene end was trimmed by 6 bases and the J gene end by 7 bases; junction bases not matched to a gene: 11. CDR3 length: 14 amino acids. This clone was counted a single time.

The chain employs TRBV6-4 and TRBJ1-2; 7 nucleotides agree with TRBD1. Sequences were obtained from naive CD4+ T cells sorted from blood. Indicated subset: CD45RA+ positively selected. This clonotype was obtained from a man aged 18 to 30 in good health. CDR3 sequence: CASSEGQYGGGYTF. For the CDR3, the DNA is TGTGCCAGCAGCGAGGGACAGTACGGGGGTGGCTACACCTTC.